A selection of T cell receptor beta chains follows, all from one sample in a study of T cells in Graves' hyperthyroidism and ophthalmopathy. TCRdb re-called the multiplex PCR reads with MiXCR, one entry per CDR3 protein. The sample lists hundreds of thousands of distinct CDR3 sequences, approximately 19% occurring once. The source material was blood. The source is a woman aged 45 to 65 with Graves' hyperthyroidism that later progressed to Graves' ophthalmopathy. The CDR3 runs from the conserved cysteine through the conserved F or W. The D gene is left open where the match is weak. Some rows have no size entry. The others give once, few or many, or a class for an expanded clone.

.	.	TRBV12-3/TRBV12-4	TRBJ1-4	CASSVGAGLYEKLFF	TGTGCCAGCAGTGTGGGGGCAGGTTTATATGAAAAACTGTTTTTT
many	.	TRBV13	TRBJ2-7	CASSFEGGAYEQYF	TGTGCCAGCAGCTTTGAGGGTGGGGCCTACGAGCAGTACTTC
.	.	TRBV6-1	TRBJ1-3	CASNPRPGQGNTIYF	TGTGCCAGCAATCCCCGTCCGGGGCAAGGAAACACCATATATTTT
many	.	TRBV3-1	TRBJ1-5	CASSQAGVNQPQHF	TGTGCCAGCAGCCAAGCAGGGGTCAATCAGCCCCAGCATTTT
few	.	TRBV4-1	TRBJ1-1	CASSQANYQNTEAFF	TGCGCCAGCAGCCAAGCGAACTACCAGAACACTGAAGCTTTCTTT
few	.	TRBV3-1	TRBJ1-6	CASSHTGLVNSPLHF	TGTGCCAGCAGCCACACAGGGTTAGTTAATTCACCCCTCCACTTT
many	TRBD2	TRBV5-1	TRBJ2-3	CASSSGTSETDTQYF	TGCGCCAGCAGCTCCGGGACTAGCGAGACAGATACGCAGTATTTT
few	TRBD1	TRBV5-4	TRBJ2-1	CASSLARGQVSYNEQFF	TGTGCCAGCAGCTTGGCACGGGGACAGGTATCCTACAATGAGCAGTTCTTC
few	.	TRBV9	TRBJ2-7	CASSVAGGLGTPYEQYF	TGTGCCAGCAGCGTAGCTGGGGGTTTAGGGACCCCCTACGAGCAGTACTTC
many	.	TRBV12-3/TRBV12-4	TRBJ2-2	CASSLGGPGELFF	TGTGCCAGCAGTTTGGGGGGTCCCGGGGAGCTGTTTTTT
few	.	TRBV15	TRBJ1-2	CATSRVTQSTPFYGYTF	TGTGCCACCAGCAGAGTCACCCAGAGCACCCCTTTCTATGGCTACACCTTC
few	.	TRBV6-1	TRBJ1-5	CASSAGIHQPQHF	TGTGCCAGCTCCGCGGGGATCCATCAGCCCCAGCATTTT
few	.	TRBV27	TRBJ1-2	CASSRTAESYWGYTF	TGTGCCAGCTCTCGGACAGCCGAATCGTATTGGGGCTACACCTTC
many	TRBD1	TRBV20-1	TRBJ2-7	CSAHISTGGEQYF	TGCAGTGCCCATATATCGACAGGGGGAGAGCAGTACTTC
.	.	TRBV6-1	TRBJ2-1	CASSSRAPYNEQFF	TGTGCCAGCAGCTCCAGGGCCCCCTACAATGAGCAGTTCTTC
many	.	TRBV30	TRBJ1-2	CAWMSMAAYGYTF	TGTGCCTGGATGTCCATGGCAGCCTATGGCTACACCTTC
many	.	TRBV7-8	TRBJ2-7	CASSEQTQALYEQYF	TGTGCCAGCAGCGAACAAACACAGGCCCTATACGAGCAGTACTTC
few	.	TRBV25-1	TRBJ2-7	CASSGRSPEQYF	TGTGCCAGCAGTGGTCGGAGTCCCGAGCAGTACTTC
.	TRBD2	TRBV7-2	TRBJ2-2	CASSLPRSGTSGRSNTGELFF	TGTGCCAGCAGCTTACCCCGATCCGGGACTAGCGGAAGATCGAACACCGGGGAGCTGTTTTTT
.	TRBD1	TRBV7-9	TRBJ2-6	CASSVDRAAAGANVLTF	TGTGCCAGCAGCGTTGACAGGGCTGCGGCTGGGGCCAACGTCCTGACTTTC
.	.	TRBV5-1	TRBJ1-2	CASSLGDFGIYGYTF	TGCGCCAGCAGCTTGGGGGACTTCGGTATCTATGGCTACACCTTC
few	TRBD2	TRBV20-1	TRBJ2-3	CSARFPSARGSADTQYF	TGCAGTGCTAGGTTCCCCTCGGCGCGGGGGTCGGCAGATACGCAGTATTTT